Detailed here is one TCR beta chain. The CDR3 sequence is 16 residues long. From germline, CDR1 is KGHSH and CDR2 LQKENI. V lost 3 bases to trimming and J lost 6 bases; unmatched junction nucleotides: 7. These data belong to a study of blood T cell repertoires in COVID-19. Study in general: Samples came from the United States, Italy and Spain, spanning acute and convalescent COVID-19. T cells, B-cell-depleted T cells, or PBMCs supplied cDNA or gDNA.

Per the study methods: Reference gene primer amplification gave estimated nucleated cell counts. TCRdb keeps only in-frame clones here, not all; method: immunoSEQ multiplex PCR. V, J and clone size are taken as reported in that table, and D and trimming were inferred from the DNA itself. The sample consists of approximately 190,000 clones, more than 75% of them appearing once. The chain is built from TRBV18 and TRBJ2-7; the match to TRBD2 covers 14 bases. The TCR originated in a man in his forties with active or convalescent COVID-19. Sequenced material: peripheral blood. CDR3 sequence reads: CASSPRGLAGGGEQYF. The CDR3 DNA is TGTGCCAGCTCACCCAGAGGACTAGCGGGAGGCGGCGAGCAGTACTTC.